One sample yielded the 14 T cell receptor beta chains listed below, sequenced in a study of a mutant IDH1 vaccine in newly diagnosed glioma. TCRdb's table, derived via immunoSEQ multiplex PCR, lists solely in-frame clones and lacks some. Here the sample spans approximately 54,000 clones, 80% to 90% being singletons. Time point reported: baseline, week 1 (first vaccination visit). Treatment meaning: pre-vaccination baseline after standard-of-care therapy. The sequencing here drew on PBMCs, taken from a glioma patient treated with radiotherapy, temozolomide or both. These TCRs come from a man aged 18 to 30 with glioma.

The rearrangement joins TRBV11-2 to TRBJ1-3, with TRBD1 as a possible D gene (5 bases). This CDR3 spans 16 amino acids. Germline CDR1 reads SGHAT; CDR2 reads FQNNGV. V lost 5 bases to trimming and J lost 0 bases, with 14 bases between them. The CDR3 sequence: CASSRGLTNSGNTIYF. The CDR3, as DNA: TGTGCCAGCAGCCGGGGACTTACAAACTCTGGAAACACCATATATTTT.

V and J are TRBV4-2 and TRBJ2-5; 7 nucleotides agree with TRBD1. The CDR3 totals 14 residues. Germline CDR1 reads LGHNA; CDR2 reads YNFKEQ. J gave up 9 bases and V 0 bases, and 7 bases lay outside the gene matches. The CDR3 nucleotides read TGTGCCAGCAGCCAAGAGATCAGGGGGTGGGCCCAGTACTTC. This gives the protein CASSQEIRGWAQYF.

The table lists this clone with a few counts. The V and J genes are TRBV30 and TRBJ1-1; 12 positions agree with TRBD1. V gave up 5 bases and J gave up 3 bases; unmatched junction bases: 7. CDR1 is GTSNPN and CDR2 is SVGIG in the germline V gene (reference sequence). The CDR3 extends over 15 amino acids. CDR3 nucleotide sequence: TGTGCCTGGGGGGACAGGGGGCGCGGGGACACTGAAGCTTTCTTT. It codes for CAWGDRGRGDTEAFF.

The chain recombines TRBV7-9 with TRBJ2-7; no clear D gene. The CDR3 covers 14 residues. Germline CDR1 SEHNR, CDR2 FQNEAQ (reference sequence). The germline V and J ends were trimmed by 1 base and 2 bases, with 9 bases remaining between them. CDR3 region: CASSLEGGPYEQYF. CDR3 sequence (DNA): TGTGCCAGCAGCTTAGAGGGTGGACCCTACGAGCAGTACTTC.

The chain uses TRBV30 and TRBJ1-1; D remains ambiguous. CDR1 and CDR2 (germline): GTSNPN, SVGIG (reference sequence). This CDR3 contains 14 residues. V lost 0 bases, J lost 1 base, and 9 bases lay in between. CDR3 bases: TGTGCCTGGAGTGTTGGGCCGCCGAACACTGAAGCTTTCTTT. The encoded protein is CAWSVGPPNTEAFF.

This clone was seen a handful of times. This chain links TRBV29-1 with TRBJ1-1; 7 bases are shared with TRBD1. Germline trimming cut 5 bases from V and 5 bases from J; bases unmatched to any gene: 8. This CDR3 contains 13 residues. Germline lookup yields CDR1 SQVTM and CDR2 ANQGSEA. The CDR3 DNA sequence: TGCAGCGTTTTACCAGGGGGATCAACTGAAGCTTTCTTT. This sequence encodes CSVLPGGSTEAFF.

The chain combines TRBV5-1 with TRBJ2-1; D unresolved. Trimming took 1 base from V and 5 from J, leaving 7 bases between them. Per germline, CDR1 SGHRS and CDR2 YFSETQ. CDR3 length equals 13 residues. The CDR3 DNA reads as TGCGCCAGCAGCTTGTACCCCCACAATGAGCAGTTCTTC. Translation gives CASSLYPHNEQFF. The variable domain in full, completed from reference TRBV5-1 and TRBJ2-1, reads KAGVTQTPRYLIKTRGQQVTLSCSPISGHRSVSWYQQTPGQGLQFLFEYFSETQRNKGNFPGRFSGRQFSNSRSEMNVSTLELGDSALYLCASSLYPHNEQFFGPGTRLTVL.

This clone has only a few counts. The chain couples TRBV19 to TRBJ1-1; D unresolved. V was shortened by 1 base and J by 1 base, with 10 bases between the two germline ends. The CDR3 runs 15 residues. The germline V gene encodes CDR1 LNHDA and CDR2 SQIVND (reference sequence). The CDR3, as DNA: TGTGCCAGTAGTATAGGTACACGAGGGAACACTGAAGCTTTCTTT. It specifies CASSIGTRGNTEAFF.

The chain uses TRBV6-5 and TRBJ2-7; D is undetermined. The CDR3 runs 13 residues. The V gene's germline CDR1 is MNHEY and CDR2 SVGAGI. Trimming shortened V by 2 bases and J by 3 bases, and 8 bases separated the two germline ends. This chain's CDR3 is CASSYVDNYEQYF. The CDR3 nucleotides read TGTGCCAGCAGTTACGTGGATAACTACGAGCAGTACTTC.

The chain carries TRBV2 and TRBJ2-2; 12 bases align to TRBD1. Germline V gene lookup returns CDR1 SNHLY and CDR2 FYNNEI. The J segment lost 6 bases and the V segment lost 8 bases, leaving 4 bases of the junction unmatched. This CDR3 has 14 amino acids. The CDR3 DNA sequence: TGTGCCAGCGGGGGACAGGGGGCGCCCGGGGAGCTGTTTTTT. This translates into CASGGQGAPGELFF.

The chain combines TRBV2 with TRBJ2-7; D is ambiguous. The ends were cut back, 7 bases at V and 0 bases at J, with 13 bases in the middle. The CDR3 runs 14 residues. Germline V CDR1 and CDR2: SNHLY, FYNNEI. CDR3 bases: TGTGCCAGCAAATTGACGGCGAGCTCCTACGAGCAGTACTTC. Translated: CASKLTASSYEQYF.

The CDR3 region has the DNA TGCGCCAGCAGCTTGGTAGTAGGGTATGGCTACACCTTC. Translated, it gives CASSLVVGYGYTF. The chain carries TRBV5-1 and TRBJ1-2; unclear D gene. Germline assignment: CDR1 SGHRS and CDR2 YFSETQ. This CDR3 has 13 amino acids. V gave up 0 bases and J gave up 5 bases, with 8 bases separating them.

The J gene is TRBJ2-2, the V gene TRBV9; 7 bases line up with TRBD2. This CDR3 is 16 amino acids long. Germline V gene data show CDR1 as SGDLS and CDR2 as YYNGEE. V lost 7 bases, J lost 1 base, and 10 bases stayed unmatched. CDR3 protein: CASHLEERGNTGELFF. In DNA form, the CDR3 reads TGTGCCAGCCACCTAGAGGAGCGGGGGAACACCGGGGAGCTGTTTTTT.

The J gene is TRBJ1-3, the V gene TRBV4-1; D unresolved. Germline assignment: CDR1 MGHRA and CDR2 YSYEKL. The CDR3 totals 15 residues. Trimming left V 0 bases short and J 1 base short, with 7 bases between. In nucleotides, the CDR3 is TGCGCCAGCAGCCAAGATCTGGCGTCTGGAAACACCATATATTTT. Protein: CASSQDLASGNTIYF.